One sample yielded the 26 T cell receptor beta chains listed below, sequenced in a study of T cells of healthy individuals. TCRdb called the 5' RACE reads again in MiXCR, with one record for every CDR3 protein. The table records just over 40,000 distinct CDR3 sequences, roughly 4.3% of them present only once. These receptors were collected from a human donor in good health.

V usage is TRBV7-8 and J usage is TRBJ2-3, with D unclear. CDR1 is SGHVS, CDR2 FQNEAQ, per germline. Trimming left V 5 bases short and J 5 bases short, with 8 bases between. CDR3 length equals 12 residues. CDR3 in amino acids: CASSQRGDTQYF. The CDR3 nucleotides are TGTGCCAGCAGCCAGCGTGGAGATACGCAGTATTTT.

This clonotype appeared many times. The J gene is TRBJ1-2, the V gene TRBV11-2; D gene uncertain. The CDR3 runs 14 residues. Trimming pared 2 bases from V and 2 bases from J, leaving 9 bases between. Germline CDR1 and CDR2: SGHAT and FQNNGV. Written as DNA, the CDR3 is TGTGCCAGCAGCTTATACGTAACCAACTATGGCTACACCTTC. It is translated as CASSLYVTNYGYTF.

This clonotype was detected ten times or more. The chain has TRBV12-3 or TRBV12-4 and TRBJ2-2; no clear D gene. Trimming took 0 bases from V and 9 from J, leaving 11 bases between them. This CDR3 spans 14 amino acids. The CDR3 bases are TGTGCCAGCAGTTTAGCGGGGTTTCTGCGGGAGCTGTTTTTT. It is translated as CASSLAGFLRELFF.

This clonotype was recorded many times. The chain carries TRBV3-1 and TRBJ1-5; no definite D call. In germline, CDR1 is LGHDT, CDR2 YNNKEL (reference sequence). CDR3 length: 14 residues. V gave up 0 bases and J gave up 8 bases, with 11 bases separating them. CDR3 amino acids: CASSQDTMAEPQHF. The DNA of the CDR3 is TGTGCCAGCAGCCAAGACACAATGGCTGAGCCCCAGCATTTT.

The genes are TRBV7-7 and TRBJ1-6; D uncertain. The CDR3 is 15 amino acids. Per the germline V gene, CDR1 is SSHAT and CDR2 is FNYEAQ (reference sequence). V was trimmed by 5 bases and J by 9 bases, leaving 17 bases between them. The CDR3 loop is CASSPLADGSSPLHF. The CDR3 DNA reads TGTGCCAGCAGCCCCCTTGCGGATGGGAGTTCACCCCTCCACTTT.

V usage is TRBV2 and J usage is TRBJ1-5; no clear D. The CDR3 has 14 residues. The germline V gene has CDR1 SNHLY and CDR2 FYNNEI. Trimming cost V 3 bases and J 0 bases, with 6 bases left between them. The CDR3 sequence: CASSDSHSNQPQHF. CDR3 sequence (DNA): TGTGCCAGCAGTGACAGCCATAGCAATCAGCCCCAGCATTTT.

The sample holds many counts of this clonotype. The chain joins TRBV7-2 to TRBJ1-2; D not certain. Trimming stripped 0 bases from V and 7 bases from J, with 6 bases between. CDR3 length equals 12 residues. Germline values: CDR1 SGHTA, CDR2 FQGNSA. This CDR3 is CASSLASFGYTF. The CDR3 DNA sequence: TGTGCCAGCAGCTTAGCCAGCTTTGGCTACACCTTC.

The V call is TRBV3-1, the J call TRBJ2-3; D ambiguous. This CDR3 comprises 14 residues. V lost 4 bases to trimming and J lost 1 base, with 9 bases between them. Germline-derived CDR1 and CDR2 are LGHDT and YNNKEL (reference sequence). CDR3 coding DNA: TGTGCCAGCAGCCTACCCTCGGGCACAGATACGCAGTATTTT. Translating gives CASSLPSGTDTQYF.

This clonotype has just a few counts. This chain connects TRBV20-1 to TRBJ2-1; 7 nucleotides match TRBD2. This CDR3 comprises 15 residues. The V gene's germline CDR1 is DFQATT and CDR2 SNEGSKA (reference sequence). Trimming cost V 3 bases and J 3 bases; bases outside gene matches: 8. The CDR3 region is CSARASLADYNEQFF. The CDR3 DNA is TGCAGTGCTAGGGCCTCTCTAGCGGACTACAATGAGCAGTTCTTC.

Details on this clonotype: A read error is possible here, since a much larger clone lies one base away. The chain recombines TRBV4-2 with TRBJ1-6, with D hard to call. Germline CDR1 LGHNA, CDR2 YNFKEQ. The CDR3 spans 15 residues. The CDR3 here is CASSQDDGIPSALHF. CDR3 coding DNA: TGTGCCAGCAGCCAAGACGACGGTATACCTTCAGCCCTCCACTTT.

This clonotype was seen ten or more times. The chain combines TRBV5-5 with TRBJ1-2; D not resolved. Germline values: CDR1 SGHKS, CDR2 YYEKEE (reference sequence). There are 13 residues in the CDR3. V lost 3 bases and J lost 5, with 11 bases in between. In DNA form, the CDR3 reads TGTGCCAGCAGCTCCGGGGAATCATATGGCTACACCTTC. Residues: CASSSGESYGYTF.

This clonotype occurred many times. V gene TRBV2 combines with J gene TRBJ1-5; D not certain. V shed 5 bases and J shed 3 bases, with 11 bases lying between them. There are 14 residues in the CDR3. Germline CDR1 and CDR2: SNHLY and FYNNEI. CDR3 sequence: CASSLERINQPQHF. CDR3 nucleotide sequence: TGTGCCAGCAGTCTGGAGAGAATCAATCAGCCCCAGCATTTT.

This clonotype was seen only a few times. This chain joins TRBV4-2 and TRBJ2-3; 7 bases are a match to TRBD2. CDR3 length: 17 amino acids. The germline V gene encodes CDR1 LGHNA and CDR2 YNFKEQ. Trimming removed 4 bases from V and 4 bases from J; junction bases left unmatched: 14. The CDR3 loop is CASSPQPQRGVADTQYF. The CDR3 DNA reads as TGTGCCAGCAGCCCTCAACCCCAACGGGGGGTAGCAGATACGCAGTATTTT.

This clonotype has only a few counts. V usage is TRBV19 and J usage is TRBJ1-5, with D unresolved. Trimming removed 5 bases at V and 3 bases at J, with 8 bases between. CDR1 is LNHDA, CDR2 SQIVND, per germline (reference sequence). CDR3 length equals 13 residues. Here the CDR3 DNA reads TGTGCCAGTAGTCTTTCCAACAATCAGCCCCAGCATTTT. Translating gives CASSLSNNQPQHF.

This clonotype occurred many times. The V call is TRBV13, the J call TRBJ2-7, with TRBD1 identical over 8 bases. The junction had 6 bases not matched to a gene; V was cut back by 4 bases and J by 7 bases. The CDR3 runs to 13 residues. Germline CDR1 and CDR2: PRHDT and FYEKMQ (reference sequence). In DNA, the CDR3 is TGTGCCAGCAGCTCCTGGGGACAGGTTGAGCAGTACTTC. Protein product: CASSSWGQVEQYF.

This clonotype was picked up many times. The V gene is TRBV5-1, the J gene TRBJ2-5; D may be TRBD2 (6 bases). Trimming stripped 4 bases from V and 5 bases from J, with 12 bases between. The germline CDR1 and CDR2 sequences are SGHRS and YFSETQ. The CDR3 extends over 13 amino acids. The CDR3 reads CASSLTSMETQYF. The DNA for the CDR3 is TGCGCCAGCAGCCTAACTAGCATGGAGACCCAGTACTTC.

This clonotype was detected a few times. The CDR3 nucleotides are TGTGCCAGCAGCTTAGGGGGCGGGGCAGATACGCAGTATTTT. It specifies CASSLGGGADTQYF. This chain connects TRBV7-9 to TRBJ2-3, with D perhaps matching TRBD2 (6 bases). V lost 1 base and J lost 4, with 9 bases in between. The length of the CDR3 is 14 residues. Germline CDR1 SEHNR, CDR2 FQNEAQ (reference sequence).

This clonotype was counted many times. This chain uses TRBV14 with TRBJ1-2, with D perhaps TRBD1 (6 bases). Trimming cost V 3 bases and J 6 bases, with 11 bases left between them. The CDR3 loop spans 13 amino acids. Germline CDR1 SGHDN, CDR2 FVKESK. The CDR3 is CASSHSRGNGYTF. Here the CDR3 DNA reads TGTGCCAGCAGCCACTCAAGGGGGAATGGCTACACCTTC.

This clonotype was seen repeatedly, ten times or more. The chain links TRBV14 to TRBJ2-6, with D possibly TRBD1 on 5 matching bases. CDR1 SGHDN and CDR2 FVKESK come from the germline V gene. The CDR3 extends over 15 amino acids. V lost 4 bases and J lost 2, with 9 bases in between. The CDR3 DNA sequence: TGTGCCAGCAGCCGACAGAAGGCTGGGGCCAACGTCCTGACTTTC. Amino acids: CASSRQKAGANVLTF.

This clonotype has a count of ten or more. The chain recombines TRBV2 with TRBJ2-7, with 7 bases that match TRBD1. The V gene end was trimmed by 3 bases and the J gene end by 2 bases; junction bases not matched to a gene: 7. CDR1 and CDR2 from the germline V gene are SNHLY and FYNNEI. This CDR3 is 15 amino acids long. CDR3 sequence: CASSEAGGGPYEQYF. In nucleotides, the CDR3 is TGTGCCAGCAGTGAGGCAGGGGGTGGACCCTACGAGCAGTACTTC. The full variable domain, in which reference TRBV2 and TRBJ2-7 provide the parts outside the CDR3, is EPEVTQTPSHQVTQMGQEVILRCVPISNHLYFYWYRQILGQKVEFLVSFYNNEISEKSEIFDDQFSVERPDGSNFTLKIRSTKLEDSAMYFCASSEAGGGPYEQYFGPGTRLTVT.

This clonotype has a count of ten or more. In this CDR3 the conserved last residue, phenylalanine or tryptophan, is missing, so a read error is likely. The DNA is left out, because the CDR3 cannot be placed on it with certainty; the CDR3 is given as TCRdb lists it. The chain recombines TRBV20-1 with TRBJ1-1; TRBD1, the table's D call, lacks a check against the DNA. The CDR3 length equals 12 residues, ends included. The germline V gene has CDR1 DFQATT and CDR2 SNEGSKA (reference sequence). CDR3: CSARDTPQVDTL.

The table lists this clonotype with many counts. The gene calls are TRBV5-1 and TRBJ1-1; D may be TRBD1 (6 bases). V lost 0 bases and J lost 0, with 12 bases in between. The V gene's germline CDR1 is SGHRS and CDR2 YFSETQ. This CDR3 contains 16 residues. CDR3 amino acids: CASSLEGGGVNTEAFF. CDR3 bases: TGCGCCAGCAGCTTGGAGGGGGGTGGGGTGAACACTGAAGCTTTCTTT. The complete variable domain, with remaining parts taken from reference TRBV5-1 and TRBJ1-1, reads KAGVTQTPRYLIKTRGQQVTLSCSPISGHRSVSWYQQTPGQGLQFLFEYFSETQRNKGNFPGRFSGRQFSNSRSEMNVSTLELGDSALYLCASSLEGGGVNTEAFFGQGTRLTVV.

Many counts were recorded for this clonotype. The chain has TRBV3-1 and TRBJ1-1; tentative D call: TRBD1 (6 bases). Between the trimmed V and J ends, which lost 5 bases and 7 bases, there was a span of 17 bases. Germline CDR1 LGHDT, CDR2 YNNKEL (reference sequence). CDR3 length: 14 residues. The CDR3 nucleotides are TGTGCCAGCAGCGCGGACTACAGGGCGGGTGAAGCTTTCTTT. Its translation is CASSADYRAGEAFF.

This clonotype was counted many times. The chain joins TRBV20-1 to TRBJ2-7; 8 bases map to TRBD2. The V gene end was trimmed by 4 bases and the J gene end by 2 bases; junction bases not matched to a gene: 10. The CDR3 consists of 15 residues. The germline CDR1 and CDR2 sequences are DFQATT and SNEGSKA (reference sequence). The CDR3 loop is CSAKSSGTSTYEQYF. In DNA form, the CDR3 reads TGCAGTGCTAAAAGCTCCGGGACTAGTACCTACGAGCAGTACTTC.

The sample holds many counts of this clonotype. V usage is TRBV18 and J usage is TRBJ1-2, with a possible D match to TRBD1 (5 bases). The V end lost 3 bases, the J end lost 7 bases, and 15 bases lay between the germline ends. The CDR3 extends over 14 amino acids. Per the germline V gene, CDR1 is KGHSH and CDR2 is LQKENI. CDR3: CASSPAGGELGYTF. The CDR3 DNA follows: TGTGCCAGCTCACCCGCGGGAGGGGAGCTTGGCTACACCTTC. Full variable domain (missing parts from reference TRBV18 and TRBJ1-2): NAGVMQNPRHLVRRRGQEARLRCSPMKGHSHVYWYRQLPEEGLKFMVYLQKENIIDESGMPKERFSAEFPKEGPSILRIQQVVRGDSAAYFCASSPAGGELGYTFGSGTRLTVV.

The chain combines TRBV9 with TRBJ2-3; D remains ambiguous. The length of the CDR3 is 12 residues. Germline V CDR1 and CDR2: SGDLS, YYNGEE. V lost 4 bases to trimming and J lost 3 bases, with 6 bases between them. CDR3 DNA: TGTGCCAGCAGCCCTTTTACAGATACGCAGTATTTT. It is translated as CASSPFTDTQYF.